Below, 8 T cell receptor beta chains from the same sample are listed, as sequenced in a study of T cells in Graves' hyperthyroidism and ophthalmopathy. Amplification targeted TCR beta CDR3 regions from RNA transcripts. HTBI primers were the set used in a first-round RT-PCR of the TCR CDR3. TCRdb reprocessed the multiplex PCR reads via MiXCR and lists one record per CDR3 protein. The table lists under 350,000 distinct CDR3 sequences, over 15% of them singletons. The material sequenced was blood. These receptor sequences come from a woman aged 45-60 years with Graves' hyperthyroidism.

The sample holds a few counts of this clonotype. The chain employs TRBV27 and TRBJ1-6; unclear D gene. V lost 3 bases, J lost 9 bases, and 12 bases lay in between. This CDR3 spans 14 amino acids. Germline V lookup: CDR1 MNHEY, CDR2 SMNVEV (reference sequence). Here the CDR3 DNA reads TGTGCCAGCAGTTTTGGCGGTCTGGGTTCACCCCTCCACTTT. Its protein product is CASSFGGLGSPLHF.

This chain joins TRBV12-5 and TRBJ1-1, with D perhaps matching TRBD1 (6 bases). Per germline, CDR1 LGHNT and CDR2 FRNRAP. The CDR3 contains 14 residues. Trimming took off 1 base at V and 3 bases at J, with 9 bases between the two ends. The CDR3, as DNA: TGTGCTAGTGGTTTGGGCGGGGGCGACACTGAAGCTTTCTTT. It yields the protein CASGLGGGDTEAFF.

This clonotype appeared a few times. This chain connects TRBV6-2 or TRBV6-3 to TRBJ2-3; 7 nucleotides line up with TRBD1. Trimming took 8 bases from V and 2 from J; bases not matched to a gene: 7. Germline CDR1 and CDR2: MNHEY and SVGEGT. The CDR3 is 14 amino acids. CDR3 protein: CASGYRGITDTQYF. The CDR3 coding sequence is TGTGCCAGCGGATACAGGGGTATCACAGATACGCAGTATTTT.

This clonotype showed up many times. The chain links TRBV19 to TRBJ1-1, with D unclear. CDR3 length equals 12 residues. Trimming left V 1 base short and J 4 bases short, with 4 bases between. From germline, CDR1 is LNHDA and CDR2 SQIVND (reference sequence). CDR3 in DNA: TGTGCCAGTAGTATAGGATTCACTGAAGCTTTCTTT. Its protein is CASSIGFTEAFF. Supplemented by reference TRBV19 and TRBJ1-1, the full variable domain reads DGGITQSPKYLFRKEGQNVTLSCEQNLNHDAMYWYRQDPGQGLRLIYYSQIVNDFQKGDIAEGYSVSREKKESFPLTVTSAQKNPTAFYLCASSIGFTEAFFGQGTRLTVV.

This clonotype came up many times. V is TRBV2 and J is TRBJ2-1; D not certain. CDR1 is SNHLY and CDR2 is FYNNEI in the germline V gene. The ends were cut back, 2 bases at V and 11 bases at J, with 19 bases in the middle. There are 15 residues in the CDR3. Here the CDR3 reads CASSESAASSGKQFF. CDR3 DNA sequence: TGTGCCAGCAGTGAATCCGCGGCTTCGAGTGGTAAGCAGTTCTTC.

The chain couples TRBV2 to TRBJ2-2, with TRBD2 as a possible D gene (5 bases). The V gene lost 3 bases and the J gene lost 4 bases, with 12 bases spanning the gap. Germline lookup yields CDR1 SNHLY and CDR2 FYNNEI. CDR3 length equals 15 residues. DNA for the CDR3: TGTGCCAGCAGTGATCAGGACTTTAGCACCGGGGAGCTGTTTTTT. It encodes CASSDQDFSTGELFF. Looking up the rest from reference TRBV2 and TRBJ2-2 gives the full variable domain: EPEVTQTPSHQVTQMGQEVILRCVPISNHLYFYWYRQILGQKVEFLVSFYNNEISEKSEIFDDQFSVERPDGSNFTLKIRSTKLEDSAMYFCASSDQDFSTGELFFGEGSRLTVL.

The V and J genes are TRBV27 and TRBJ2-1, with 11 nucleotides matching TRBD1. The CDR3 consists of 16 residues. The ends lost 5 bases at V and 10 bases at J; junction bases unmatched: 13. Germline assignment: CDR1 MNHEY and CDR2 SMNVEV (reference sequence). In DNA, the CDR3 is TGTGCCAGCAGTCTGGCCGGGACAGGGGGAGGTTGGGAGCAGTTCTTC. Its translation is CASSLAGTGGGWEQFF.

A few counts support this clonotype. The chain joins TRBV12-3 or TRBV12-4 to TRBJ2-5; the match to TRBD2 covers 13 bases. This CDR3 contains 19 residues. V was clipped by 5 bases and J by 1 base; unmatched bases: 13. CDR3 sequence reads: CASSPRQTSGGYIQETQYF. The CDR3 region has the DNA TGTGCCAGCAGTCCTCGACAGACTAGCGGGGGGTATATCCAAGAGACCCAGTACTTC.